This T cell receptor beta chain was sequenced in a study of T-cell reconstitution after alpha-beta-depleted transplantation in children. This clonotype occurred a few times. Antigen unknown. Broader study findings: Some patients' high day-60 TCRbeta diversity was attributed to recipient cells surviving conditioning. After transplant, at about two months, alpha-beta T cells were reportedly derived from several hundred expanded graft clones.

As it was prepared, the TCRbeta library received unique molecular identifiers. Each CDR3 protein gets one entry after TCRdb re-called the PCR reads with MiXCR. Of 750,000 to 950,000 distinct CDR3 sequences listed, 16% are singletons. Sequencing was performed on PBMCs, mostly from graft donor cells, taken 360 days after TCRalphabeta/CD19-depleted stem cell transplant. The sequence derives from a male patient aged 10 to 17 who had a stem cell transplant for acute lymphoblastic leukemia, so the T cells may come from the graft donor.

In DNA form, the CDR3 reads TGTGCCAGCAGTTCTACCAACCCCATCGTCTACAATGAGCAGTTCTTC. This codes for CASSSTNPIVYNEQFF. This chain links TRBV12-3 or TRBV12-4 with TRBJ2-1; D gene ambiguous. Trimming left V 4 bases short and J 3 bases short, with 16 bases between. The CDR3 totals 16 residues.